This is a list of T cell receptor beta chains from one sample in a study of cytomegalovirus exposure and HLA in healthy donors. Assay: immunoSEQ multiplex PCR; the TCRdb copy retains only in-frame clones and omits some. In the table there are 45,000 to 55,000 clones, 88% of which are singletons. Material: PBMCs. Source of these receptors: a woman in her twenties or thirties in good health and CMV-seronegative. CDR3s include the opening cysteine and the closing phenylalanine or tryptophan. The D gene is left open where the match is weak. Some rows mark clone size as missing; the rest say once, few, many or name a class of expanded clone.

D	size	V	J	DNA	CDR3
-	-	TRBV7-2	TRBJ2-2	TGTGCCAGCAGTCCCCACATCCCGAACACCGGGGAGCTGTTTTTT	CASSPHIPNTGELFF
-	-	TRBV28	TRBJ1-2	TGTGCCAGCAGTGTACAGGGCGGGGGTTTCGTAGGTGGCTACACCTTC	CASSVQGGGFVGGYTF
-	-	TRBV11-2	TRBJ2-2	TGTGCCAGCAGCTTAGCGGGCACGGGAACCGGGGAGCTGTTTTTT	CASSLAGTGTGELFF
-	-	TRBV13	TRBJ2-1	TGTGCCAGCAGCTTTGGGCTCAACAACAATGAGCAGTTCTTC	CASSFGLNNNEQFF
-	-	TRBV27	TRBJ2-7	TGTGCCAGCGGAGTGTCAGGACAGACCTACGAGCAGTACTTC	CASGVSGQTYEQYF
-	-	TRBV2	TRBJ1-5	TGTGCCAGCAGTCAGGGGCTCAGCAATCAGCCCCAGCATTTT	CASSQGLSNQPQHF
TRBD2	-	TRBV6-5	TRBJ2-1	TGTGCCAGCAAGAAACTAGCGGGAGGGTACAATGAGCAGTTCTTC	CASKKLAGGYNEQFF
-	-	TRBV19	TRBJ1-1	TGTGCCAGTAAACAGGGGAACACTGAAGCTTTCTTT	CASKQGNTEAFF
-	-	TRBV4-2	TRBJ2-1	TGTGCCAGCAGCCTAACGGACAGAGACAATGAGCAGTTCTTC	CASSLTDRDNEQFF
-	-	TRBV6-5	TRBJ1-4	TGTGCCAGCAGCCACCGGGAAGGGGAAAAACTGTTTTTT	CASSHREGEKLFF
-	-	TRBV27	TRBJ2-7	TGTGCCAGCAGTTTGTCGGGGATGCCCTACGAGCAGTACTTC	CASSLSGMPYEQYF
-	-	TRBV6-4	TRBJ2-2	TGTGCCAGCAGTGACTCCGTTGCGGCGGAGAACACCGGGGAGCTGTTTTTT	CASSDSVAAENTGELFF
TRBD1	-	TRBV7-8	TRBJ1-4	TGTGCCAGCAGCTTGTCGACAGGGGGTAATGAAAAACTGTTTTTT	CASSLSTGGNEKLFF
TRBD2	few	TRBV6-5	TRBJ2-7	TGTGCCAGCGCCGGGAGGGTTGACGAGCAGTACTTC	CASAGRVDEQYF
TRBD1	-	TRBV14	TRBJ1-2	TGTGCCAGCAGCCATGGACAGGGGGACGCTAACTATGGCTACACCTTC	CASSHGQGDANYGYTF
-	-	TRBV11-2	TRBJ2-1	TGTGCCAGCAAATACGGGGGAAGCTCCTACAATGAGCAGTTCTTC	CASKYGGSSYNEQFF
TRBD2	-	TRBV4-2	TRBJ2-1	TGTGCCAGCAGCCAAGATTTAACTAGCGAGTACAATGAGCAGTTCTTC	CASSQDLTSEYNEQFF
-	-	TRBV10-3	TRBJ2-1	TGTGCCACGGGAATGAATGAGCAGTTCTTC	CATGMNEQFF
-	-	TRBV27	TRBJ2-7	TGTGCCAGCAGCTCGGCGGCCGCCTACGAGCAGTACTTC	CASSSAAAYEQYF
TRBD2	few	TRBV9	TRBJ2-7	TGTGCCAGCAGTGCGACTAGCGGGAGGGGTGAGCAGTACTTC	CASSATSGRGEQYF
TRBD1	-	TRBV28	TRBJ2-2	TGTGCCAGCAGTTGGGGACAGGGAAACACCGGGGAGCTGTTTTTT	CASSWGQGNTGELFF
-	-	TRBV11-2	TRBJ2-7	TGTGCCAGCAGCTTATTTGTCCTCGAGCAGTACTTC	CASSLFVLEQYF
TRBD1	few	TRBV7-2	TRBJ1-5	TGTGCCAGCAGCTTAAGGACAGGTCGAGGCAATCAGCCCCAGCATTTT	CASSLRTGRGNQPQHF
TRBD2	-	TRBV6-1	TRBJ2-4	TGTGCCAGCAGTATGACGGGGGGGTACATTCAGTACTTC	CASSMTGGYIQYF
-	few	TRBV18	TRBJ1-1	TGTGCCAGCTCACAAGACAGGAACACTGAAGCTTTCTTT	CASSQDRNTEAFF
-	-	TRBV5-1	TRBJ2-1	TGCGCCAGCAGCTTGGTATCGGGACTCGAGCAGTTCTTC	CASSLVSGLEQFF
TRBD1	-	TRBV7-2	TRBJ2-5	TGTGCCAGCAGCTTCATCCGGGACAGACAAGAGACCCAGTACTTC	CASSFIRDRQETQYF
TRBD1	-	TRBV28	TRBJ1-2	TGTGCCAGCAGGGGGGACAGTTATGGCTACACCTTC	CASRGDSYGYTF
TRBD2	-	TRBV19	TRBJ2-1	TGTGCCAGTACTCTTACGCCGGGACTAGCCTACAATGAGCAGTTCTTC	CASTLTPGLAYNEQFF
-	-	TRBV25-1	TRBJ2-2	TGTGCCAGCAGTTTGGGGGCGAACGGGGAGCTGTTTTTT	CASSLGANGELFF
TRBD1	once	TRBV7-8	TRBJ1-1	TGTGCCAGCAGCTCGACGGACAGGTTGAACACTGAAGCTTTCTTT	CASSSTDRLNTEAFF
TRBD2	few	TRBV10-3	TRBJ2-1	TGTGCCATCAGTCTCCCGGGACTAGCTTTCAATGAGCAGTTCTTC	CAISLPGLAFNEQFF
-	-	TRBV7-8	TRBJ2-7	TGTGCCAGCAGCTTACGGGTCAGCCCCTACGAGCAGTACTTC	CASSLRVSPYEQYF
-	-	TRBV2	TRBJ2-7	TGTGCCAGCAGTCCACGGACAAACGAGCAGTACTTC	CASSPRTNEQYF
-	-	TRBV2	TRBJ2-6	TGTGCCACCCTCGGGTTGTCTGGGGCCAACGTCCTGACTTTC	CATLGLSGANVLTF